Here is one T cell receptor (beta chain) with its context. Its antigen is still unknown. The sample originates from a study of T cell responses to AZD1222 COVID-19 vaccine. Study-wide points: Targeting of unmutated variant regions was reportedly seen in nearly half of spike-specific TCRs. Two doses of AZD1222 preceded a rise in Spike-specific TCR breadth and depth.

Data came from immunoSEQ multiplex PCR; TCRdb stores just in-frame clones and leaves some out. The sample carries approximately 150,000 clones, roughly 93% recorded once. V dropped 7 bases and J dropped 4 bases, with 13 bases sitting between them. The CDR3 is 13 amino acids. The V gene's germline CDR1 is SNHLY and CDR2 FYNNEI. The chain links TRBV2 to TRBJ1-1; D gene unclear. Here the sequenced sample was peripheral blood, taken 28 days after the second AZD1222 dose. The TCR was taken from an adult who received the AZD1222 COVID-19 vaccine. The DNA of the CDR3 is TGTGCCAGCAAACTCTTGGAAGCCACTGAAGCTTTCTTT. Encoded protein: CASKLLEATEAFF.